Each of the 32 T cell receptor beta chains below was sequenced from the same sample in a study of control samples from healthy donors and cancer patients. TCRdb's copy holds only in-frame clones and misses some; the assay was immunoSEQ multiplex PCR. The sample contains approximately 90,000 clones, approximately 93% of which appear only once. Sample: blood. The receptor set was obtained from a woman in her twenties or thirties in good health.

This clone showed up just once. This rearrangement joins TRBV4-1 to TRBJ2-3, with 11 bases lining up with TRBD2. The CDR3 consists of 16 residues. Trimming at V came to 0 bases and at J to 1 base, leaving 0 bases not matched to a gene. Per germline, CDR1 MGHRA and CDR2 YSYEKL. In DNA form, the CDR3 reads TGCGCCAGCAGCCAAGAACTAGCGGGAGGCACAGATACGCAGTATTTT. Its translation is CASSQELAGGTDTQYF.

This clone was seen just once. J is TRBJ1-2 and V is TRBV4-1; D possibly corresponds to TRBD1 (5 bases). The CDR3 spans 16 residues. CDR1 and CDR2 from the germline V gene are MGHRA and YSYEKL. V lost 2 bases to trimming and J lost 4 bases, with 17 bases between them. The DNA of the CDR3 is TGCGCCAGCAGCCAATGGATCATACAGGACTCCTATGGCTACACCTTC. Translation gives CASSQWIIQDSYGYTF.

This sequence joins TRBV18 and TRBJ1-1; possible D gene TRBD1, 5 bases. With 3 bases removed from V and 0 bases from J, the gap between germline ends came to 8 bases. This CDR3 comprises 14 residues. Looked up from germline, CDR1 is KGHSH and CDR2 is LQKENI. Here the CDR3 reads CASSPGLLNTEAFF. The CDR3 coding sequence is TGTGCCAGCTCACCGGGACTGTTGAACACTGAAGCTTTCTTT. Supplemented by reference TRBV18 and TRBJ1-1, the full variable domain reads NAGVMQNPRHLVRRRGQEARLRCSPMKGHSHVYWYRQLPEEGLKFMVYLQKENIIDESGMPKERFSAEFPKEGPSILRIQQVVRGDSAAYFCASSPGLLNTEAFFGQGTRLTVV.

The V and J genes are TRBV3-1 (or the pseudogene TRBV3-2) and TRBJ2-1; TRBD1 is a possible D gene (6 bases). CDR1 is LGHDT and CDR2 is YNNKEL in the germline V gene (reference sequence). The CDR3 covers 15 residues. The V end lost 5 bases, the J end lost 3 bases, and 14 bases lay between the germline ends. CDR3: CASSGRDNNYNEQFF. For the CDR3, the DNA is TGTGCCAGCAGCGGACGGGACAACAACTACAATGAGCAGTTCTTC.

V is TRBV5-1 and J is TRBJ1-4; D remains unclear. Germline lookup yields CDR1 SGHRS and CDR2 YFSETQ. The CDR3 has 14 amino acids. V was pared by 2 bases and J by 5 bases, with 10 bases between. The CDR3 DNA reads as TGCGCCAGCAGCTTCTCTAGGGAGAATGAAAAACTGTTTTTT. It encodes CASSFSRENEKLFF.

The gene calls are TRBV12-3 or TRBV12-4 and TRBJ1-5, with D possibly matching TRBD1 (5 bases). The CDR3 consists of 13 residues. V was shortened by 1 base and J by 7 bases, with 8 bases between the two germline ends. CDR3 coding DNA: TGTGCCAGCAGTTTAGGAGGGGCACAGCCCCAGCATTTT. Its translation is CASSLGGAQPQHF.

This chain connects TRBV30 to TRBJ1-1; D is ambiguous. V lost 2 bases to trimming and J lost 7 bases, with 8 bases between them. There are 11 residues in the CDR3. CDR1 and CDR2 (germline): GTSNPN, SVGIG (reference sequence). CDR3 region: CAWSTKLEAFF. The CDR3 DNA follows: TGTGCCTGGAGTACTAAGCTTGAAGCTTTCTTT.

The J gene is TRBJ2-2, the V gene TRBV7-2; D tentatively reads TRBD1 or TRBD2 (5 bases each). V dropped 1 base and J dropped 6 bases, with 9 bases sitting between them. The CDR3 consists of 14 residues. The V gene's germline CDR1 is SGHTA and CDR2 FQGNSA. Here the CDR3 reads CASSLVGGSGELFF. The CDR3 DNA reads TGTGCCAGCAGCTTAGTTGGGGGTTCCGGGGAGCTGTTTTTT.

For the CDR3, the DNA is TGCAGCGTAACCGGGACAGGGGAGTCCACAGATACGCAGTATTTT. As protein: CSVTGTGESTDTQYF. The chain has TRBV29-1 and TRBJ2-3; 10 nucleotides match TRBD1. The germline gives CDR1 SQVTM, CDR2 ANQGSEA. The CDR3 sequence is 15 residues long. With 6 bases clipped from V and 2 bases from J, the junction kept 8 bases outside the gene matches.

V usage is TRBV19 and J usage is TRBJ2-7, with a possible D match to TRBD1 (6 bases). Trimming stripped 8 bases from V and 0 bases from J, with 14 bases between. The CDR3 totals 14 residues. Germline V gives CDR1 LNHDA, CDR2 SQIVND (reference sequence). The CDR3, as DNA: TGTGCCAGTTGCCCGACAGGAGACTCCTACGAGCAGTACTTC. Its translation: CASCPTGDSYEQYF. Based on the CDR3 plus reference TRBV19 and TRBJ2-7, the full variable domain is DGGITQSPKYLFRKEGQNVTLSCEQNLNHDAMYWYRQDPGQGLRLIYYSQIVNDFQKGDIAEGYSVSREKKESFPLTVTSAQKNPTAFYLCASCPTGDSYEQYFGPGTRLTVT.

The chain employs TRBV5-6 and TRBJ1-1, with 8 bases that match TRBD1. The CDR3 totals 15 residues. CDR1 is SGHDT and CDR2 is YYEEEE in the germline V gene. The V gene end was trimmed by 4 bases and the J gene end by 1 base; junction bases not matched to a gene: 6. Here the CDR3 reads CASSRRTGRNTEAFF. In nucleotides, the CDR3 is TGTGCCAGCAGCCGTAGGACAGGGAGGAACACTGAAGCTTTCTTT.

The J gene is TRBJ2-1, the V gene TRBV4-1; TRBD1 aligns across 9 bases. Per germline, CDR1 MGHRA and CDR2 YSYEKL. This CDR3 has 15 residues. V gave up 4 bases and J gave up 4 bases; unmatched junction bases: 5. CDR3 DNA: TGCGCCAGCAGCCGGACAGGGGAAATTTACAATGAGCAGTTCTTC. This gives the protein CASSRTGEIYNEQFF.

The chain joins TRBV9 to TRBJ2-5; perhaps TRBD2 as D (7 bases). This CDR3 spans 16 amino acids. Trimming shortened V by 3 bases and J by 4 bases, and 19 bases separated the two germline ends. Looked up from germline, CDR1 is SGDLS and CDR2 is YYNGEE. Here the CDR3 DNA reads TGTGCCAGCAGCGAGAGGGGGGGCACCCGGGTAGAGACCCAGTACTTC. Its protein is CASSERGGTRVETQYF.

CDR3 nucleotide sequence: TGTGCCAGCAGCTTGACAGGAAGCTATGGCTACACCTTC. This encodes CASSLTGSYGYTF. This sequence joins TRBV7-2 and TRBJ1-2; D possibly corresponds to TRBD1 (6 bases). The V gene lost 3 bases and the J gene lost 4 bases, with 9 bases spanning the gap. Germline assignment: CDR1 SGHTA and CDR2 FQGNSA. The CDR3 has 13 residues. The full variable domain, with the rest looked up from reference TRBV7-2 and TRBJ1-2, is GAGVSQSPSNKVTEKGKDVELRCDPISGHTALYWYRQSLGQGLEFLIYFQGNSAPDKSGLPSDRFSAERTGGSVSTLTIQRTQQEDSAVYLCASSLTGSYGYTFGSGTRLTVV.

Only one count was recorded for this clone. The chain's CDR3 is CASSPITGRNTEAFF. CDR3 DNA sequence: TGTGCCAGCTCACCGATTACAGGGAGAAACACTGAAGCTTTCTTT. The rearrangement joins TRBV18 to TRBJ1-1; D may be TRBD1 (6 bases). CDR1 is KGHSH, CDR2 LQKENI, per germline. V lost 3 bases, J lost 2 bases, and 13 bases lay in between. The length of the CDR3 is 15 residues.

The chain links TRBV5-6 to TRBJ2-1; TRBD2 agrees at 14 bases. Per the germline V gene, CDR1 is SGHDT and CDR2 is YYEEEE. The CDR3 consists of 16 residues. The V segment lost 5 bases and the J segment 0 bases; nucleotides outside the gene matches: 1. This CDR3 reads CASRGTSGSSYNEQFF. CDR3 nucleotides: TGTGCCAGCAGAGGGACTAGCGGGAGCTCCTACAATGAGCAGTTCTTC.

The J gene is TRBJ2-1, the V gene TRBV6-5, with 7 bases fitting TRBD1. The trim removed 10 bases at V and 8 bases at J, leaving 17 bases unmatched. The CDR3 is made up of 15 amino acids. Germline V CDR1 and CDR2: MNHEY, SVGAGI. The CDR3 region is CANRKTGWEKHEQFF. DNA for the CDR3: TGTGCCAACAGAAAGACAGGGTGGGAAAAGCATGAGCAGTTCTTC.

The chain links TRBV7-2 to TRBJ1-1; D is uncertain. Germline V lookup: CDR1 SGHTA, CDR2 FQGNSA. The ends were cut back, 2 bases at V and 4 bases at J, with 14 bases in the middle. The CDR3 is made up of 15 amino acids. CDR3 nucleotide sequence: TGTGCCAGCAGCTTAACGAATGTGGGCCGCACTGAAGCTTTCTTT. Translation gives CASSLTNVGRTEAFF.

V gene TRBV12-1 combines with J gene TRBJ2-5. TRBV12-1 is tagged as a pseudogene. This CDR3 contains 15 residues. This CDR3 reads CASSFGLAEQETQYF. The CDR3 coding sequence is TGTGCCAGCAGCTTTGGTTTGGCAGAGCAAGAGACCCAGTACTTC.

V is TRBV28 and J is TRBJ1-4; D possibly corresponds to TRBD1 (6 bases). Trimming stripped 8 bases from V and 0 bases from J, with 13 bases between. In germline, CDR1 is MDHEN, CDR2 SYDVKM. The length of the CDR3 is 15 residues. The CDR3 sequence is CASQGGHATNEKLFF. DNA of the CDR3: TGTGCCAGCCAAGGGGGACACGCAACTAATGAAAAACTGTTTTTT.

The chain links TRBV10-1 to TRBJ1-2, with D possibly TRBD1 on 5 matching bases. The CDR3 is 15 amino acids. Trimming took off 0 bases at V and 4 bases at J, with 12 bases between the two ends. Germline lookup yields CDR1 WNHNN and CDR2 SYGVQD (reference sequence). CDR3 sequence: CASSESTGPFYGYTF. Here the CDR3 DNA reads TGCGCCAGCAGTGAGTCGACGGGACCGTTCTATGGCTACACCTTC.

The chain recombines TRBV20-1 with TRBJ2-2; TRBD1 matches 7 bases. Germline CDR1 DFQATT, CDR2 SNEGSKA (reference sequence). This CDR3 has 16 residues. V shed 3 bases and J 3 bases; nucleotides not matched to a gene: 10. CDR3 loop: CSASGTRGWDTGELFF. For the CDR3, the DNA is TGCAGTGCTAGTGGAACCAGGGGGTGGGACACCGGGGAGCTGTTTTTT.

This sequence joins TRBV19 and TRBJ1-3; D is unclear. CDR3 length: 13 residues. V lost 2 bases, J lost 0 bases, and 2 bases lay in between. Germline CDR1 is LNHDA and CDR2 is SQIVND (reference sequence). CDR3 residues: CASSINSGNTIYF. DNA of the CDR3: TGTGCCAGTAGTATAAACTCTGGAAACACCATATATTTT.

This clone showed up just a few times. V usage is TRBV10-1 and J usage is TRBJ2-2; D gene uncertain. CDR3 length: 16 amino acids. Germline V gene data show CDR1 as WNHNN and CDR2 as SYGVQD (reference sequence). V dropped 0 bases and J dropped 3 bases, with 11 bases sitting between them. CDR3 DNA: TGCGCCAGCAGTGAGTCGGGAATTCCGCACACCGGGGAGCTGTTTTTT. It translates to CASSESGIPHTGELFF.

V usage is TRBV5-1 and J usage is TRBJ2-2; D possibly corresponds to TRBD1 (6 bases). Between the trimmed V and J ends, which lost 1 base and 3 bases, there was a span of 7 bases. Germline lookup yields CDR1 SGHRS and CDR2 YFSETQ. The CDR3 contains 14 residues. The CDR3 DNA reads TGCGCCAGCAGCTTGCAGGGGTACACCGGGGAGCTGTTTTTT. It specifies CASSLQGYTGELFF.

The chain joins TRBV5-1 to TRBJ2-7, with D perhaps matching TRBD1 or TRBD2 (5 bases each). Germline V gene data show CDR1 as SGHRS and CDR2 as YFSETQ. The CDR3 extends over 15 amino acids. Trimming shortened V by 4 bases and J by 6 bases, and 20 bases separated the two germline ends. The DNA of the CDR3 is TGCGCCAGCAGCGGGGGATCCGGGACGGCTCGCGAGCAGTACTTC. Translating gives CASSGGSGTAREQYF.

This clone was detected once. The chain has TRBV11-2 and TRBJ2-2; TRBD2 is a possible D gene (6 bases). The V end lost 6 bases, the J end lost 4 bases, and 15 bases lay between the germline ends. The CDR3 length is 15 residues. Germline-derived CDR1 and CDR2 are SGHAT and FQNNGV. CDR3 DNA sequence: TGTGCCAGCAGATTCGGGAGTGCGGGCACCGGGGAGCTGTTTTTT. Encoded protein: CASRFGSAGTGELFF.

In this sample, this clone turned up once. The chain recombines TRBV28 with TRBJ1-2; D is uncertain. Germline V lookup: CDR1 MDHEN, CDR2 SYDVKM. V lost 3 bases and J lost 4, with 9 bases in between. CDR3 length equals 13 residues. The CDR3 sequence is CASSFLGSYGYTF. The DNA for the CDR3 is TGTGCCAGCAGTTTTTTGGGCAGCTATGGCTACACCTTC.

This chain uses TRBV5-6 with TRBJ2-7; the D gene could be TRBD1 or TRBD2 (5 bases each). CDR1 and CDR2 (germline): SGHDT, YYEEEE. This CDR3 contains 14 residues. The V end lost 1 base, the J end lost 0 bases, and 8 bases lay between the germline ends. Written as DNA, the CDR3 is TGTGCCAGCAGCTTGAAGGGGAGCTCCTACGAGCAGTACTTC. Protein: CASSLKGSSYEQYF. The full variable domain, in which reference TRBV5-6 and TRBJ2-7 provide the parts outside the CDR3, is DAGVTQSPTHLIKTRGQQVTLRCSPKSGHDTVSWYQQALGQGPQFIFQYYEEEERQRGNFPDRFSGHQFPNYSSELNVNALLLGDSALYLCASSLKGSSYEQYFGPGTRLTVT.

V is TRBV11-2 and J is TRBJ1-2, with D perhaps matching TRBD1 (5 bases). Germline CDR1 SGHAT, CDR2 FQNNGV. CDR3 length: 15 amino acids. The V gene lost 4 bases and the J gene lost 4 bases, with 16 bases spanning the gap. The DNA of the CDR3 is TGTGCCAGCAGCTCGGTGGGGGTACCGTCCTATGGCTACACCTTC. It codes for CASSSVGVPSYGYTF.

V is TRBV4-1 and J is TRBJ2-3; 8 bases line up with TRBD2. This CDR3 is 19 amino acids long. Germline V CDR1 and CDR2: MGHRA, YSYEKL. Trimming removed 4 bases from V and 2 bases from J; junction bases left unmatched: 17. For the CDR3, the DNA is TGCGCCAGCAGCCCGGGGCTAGCGGGCCGGTCACTGTTCACAGATACGCAGTATTTT. It specifies CASSPGLAGRSLFTDTQYF.

The rearrangement links TRBV28 to TRBJ1-5, with D unresolved. Per germline, CDR1 MDHEN and CDR2 SYDVKM. The germline V and J ends were trimmed by 2 bases and 14 bases, with 10 bases remaining between them. There are 11 residues in the CDR3. The CDR3 loop is CASSLGWKEHF. The CDR3 DNA sequence: TGTGCCAGCAGTTTAGGGTGGAAGGAGCATTTT.